The 15 T cell receptor beta chains below come from one sample, sequenced in a study of T-cell reconstitution after alpha-beta-depleted transplantation in children (TCRdb year 2016). The library was produced with PCR. Instrument on record: Illumina HiSeq 2500. To normalize quantification of the TCRbeta repertoire, the TCR libraries were built with molecular barcoding that relied on unique molecular identifiers. Starting from the raw public reads, TCRdb applied fastp trimming at Q25, assembled clones with MiXCR and retained in-frame beta chains. Here each entry gathers all rows of one CDR3 protein and keeps the most common genes and DNA. This sample is represented by 500,000 or so distinct CDR3 sequences; over 25% of them were singletons. Around 2.5% of the sample rests with the top ten. Source: PBMCs from the stem cell graft donor, taken from the stem cell graft. Receptor source: a human donor who donated a stem cell graft to a child with aplastic anemia.

The rearrangement joins TRBV29-1 to TRBJ2-5; maybe TRBD1 (5 bases). The CDR3 is 13 amino acids. V shed 4 bases and J shed 2 bases, with 11 bases lying between them. The V gene's germline CDR1 is SQVTM and CDR2 ANQGSEA. CDR3 protein: CSVARQPQETQYF. The CDR3 DNA follows: TGCAGCGTTGCGCGACAGCCACAAGAGACCCAGTACTTC. The full variable domain, its missing parts supplied by reference TRBV29-1 and TRBJ2-5, is SAVISQKPSRDICQRGTSLTIQCQVDSQVTMMFWYRQQPGQSLTLIATANQGSEATYESGFVIDKFPISRPNLTFSTLTVSNMSPEDSSIYLCSVARQPQETQYFGPGTRLLVL.

This clonotype was seen only a few times. The rearrangement joins TRBV12-3 or TRBV12-4 to TRBJ2-5, with TRBD1 identical over 8 bases. CDR3 length: 16 amino acids. V was pared by 4 bases and J by 1 base, with 8 bases of the junction left unmatched. The CDR3 DNA reads TGTGCCAGCAGTTCCCTCCGGACAGGGTTCCAAGAGACCCAGTACTTC. Amino acid sequence: CASSSLRTGFQETQYF.

This clonotype was recorded at least ten times. This chain connects TRBV12-3 or TRBV12-4 to TRBJ2-4; D is possibly TRBD2 (5 bases). The CDR3 runs to 15 residues. V lost 6 bases and J 1 base, leaving 13 bases between the germline ends. The CDR3 bases are TGTGCCAGCAGCCCCACGGACTTCGCCAAAAACATTCAGTACTTC. Residues: CASSPTDFAKNIQYF.

The table lists this clonotype with a few counts. The V gene is TRBV29-1, the J gene TRBJ1-5, with unresolved D. Trimming removed 1 base from V and 8 bases from J, with 9 bases in between. Germline CDR1 reads SQVTM; CDR2 reads ANQGSEA. The CDR3 contains 12 residues. CDR3: CSVEGFGEPQHF. In DNA form, the CDR3 reads TGCAGCGTTGAAGGATTCGGGGAGCCCCAGCATTTT.

The rearrangement links TRBV18 to TRBJ1-5; perhaps TRBD1 as D (5 bases). Germline V gives CDR1 KGHSH, CDR2 LQKENI. The CDR3 is 15 amino acids. V dropped 2 bases and J dropped 5 bases, with 13 bases sitting between them. CDR3 bases: TGTGCCAGCTCACCAGATGGGGACGGACATCAGCCCCAGCATTTT. Its translation is CASSPDGDGHQPQHF.

This clonotype was found a few times. The V gene is TRBV27, the J gene TRBJ1-3; D possibly corresponds to TRBD1 (6 bases). CDR3 length equals 16 residues. V lost 2 bases to trimming and J lost 1 base, with 12 bases between them. The germline CDR1 and CDR2 sequences are MNHEY and SMNVEV (reference sequence). As DNA, the CDR3 is TGTGCCAGCAGTTTAAGGGGTACAGGGTCTGGAAACACCATATATTTT. Protein: CASSLRGTGSGNTIYF.

This sequence joins TRBV6-5 and TRBJ2-3, with 11 nucleotides matching TRBD2. Germline V gene data show CDR1 as MNHEY and CDR2 as SVGAGI. This CDR3 comprises 17 residues. After removal of 0 bases from V and 4 bases from J, the junction contained 6 bases not matched to a gene. CDR3 protein: CASSYSVTSGMADTQYF. The CDR3 nucleotides are TGTGCCAGCAGTTACTCGGTGACTAGCGGGATGGCAGATACGCAGTATTTT.

This chain links TRBV20-1 with TRBJ1-3; 9 bases match TRBD1. CDR3 length equals 14 residues. CDR1 is DFQATT and CDR2 is SNEGSKA in the germline V gene (reference sequence). The V and J ends lost 5 bases and 4 bases, in that order; junction bases with no gene match: 6. CDR3 DNA: TGCAGTGCTCCGACAGGGGGTGTAGGAAACACCATATATTTT. As protein: CSAPTGGVGNTIYF.

CDR3 loop: CASSDGGAHHEQFF. CDR3 nucleotide sequence: TGTGCCAGCAGTGACGGAGGGGCCCACCATGAGCAGTTCTTC. The genes are TRBV6-4 and TRBJ2-1, with D perhaps matching TRBD2 (6 bases). This CDR3 contains 14 residues. Between the trimmed V and J ends, which lost 2 bases and 8 bases, there was a span of 13 bases. The germline V gene encodes CDR1 MRHNA and CDR2 SNTAGT.

Comments on this clonotype: The CDR3 does not close with the conserved phenylalanine or tryptophan, likely indicating a read error. It is unclear where the CDR3 begins or ends on the DNA, so no DNA is shown, and the CDR3 is as TCRdb lists it. The CDR3 spells CASKGQGASLLL. This chain joins TRBV6-2 or TRBV6-3 and TRBJ1-1; the table names TRBD1, a call not compared with the DNA. Both ends counted, the CDR3 spans 12 residues. Germline assignment: CDR1 MNHEY and CDR2 SVGEGT.

This chain connects TRBV6-1 to TRBJ1-4, with 7 bases identical to TRBD1. The length of the CDR3 is 14 residues. Losses at the gene ends were 5 bases for V and 4 bases for J; bases not matched to a gene: 4. CDR1 is MNHNS, CDR2 SASEGT, per germline. The CDR3 loop is CASSTGTVNEKLFF. The DNA of the CDR3 is TGTGCCAGCAGTACGGGGACAGTTAATGAAAAACTGTTTTTT.

This clonotype was counted at least ten times. The V and J genes are TRBV29-1 and TRBJ2-7, with a possible D match to TRBD2 (6 bases). CDR3 length: 13 residues. CDR1 is SQVTM, CDR2 ANQGSEA, per germline. The V gene lost 6 bases and the J gene lost 0 bases, with 12 bases spanning the gap. Here the CDR3 DNA reads TGCAGCGTGACTCCGACTAGCTCCTACGAGCAGTACTTC. This codes for CSVTPTSSYEQYF.

This clonotype showed up just a few times. J is TRBJ1-1 and V is TRBV5-1, with TRBD1 matching over 8 bases. The CDR3 length is 16 residues. The ends lost 1 base at V and 5 bases at J; junction bases unmatched: 10. Looked up from germline, CDR1 is SGHRS and CDR2 is YFSETQ. The CDR3 region has the DNA TGCGCCAGCAGCTTGCTAACAGGGGGAGGAGGAACTGAAGCTTTCTTT. Its translation is CASSLLTGGGGTEAFF.

Turning to this clonotype: The junction shows a germline mismatch at one end, possibly a read error. The chain combines TRBV29-1 with TRBJ2-1; a weak D match, TRBD2 (7 bases). This CDR3 comprises 14 residues. CDR1 SQVTM and CDR2 ANQGSEA come from the germline V gene. The CDR3 DNA reads as TGTTCTGGTGATGGGGGGGCCGCCTACAATGAGCAGTTCTTC. Its protein product is CSGDGGAAYNEQFF.

This clonotype has a handful of counts. The chain links TRBV20-1 to TRBJ1-4; TRBD1 is a possible D gene (5 bases). The V end was cut by 6 bases, the J end by 8 bases, with 28 bases between. Germline V gene data show CDR1 as DFQATT and CDR2 as SNEGSKA (reference sequence). The CDR3 extends over 17 amino acids. The CDR3 nucleotides are TGCAGTGCCGGAGATCTATCTCCGGGCAGGGTACGAGAAAAACTGTTTTTT. Amino acids: CSAGDLSPGRVREKLFF.